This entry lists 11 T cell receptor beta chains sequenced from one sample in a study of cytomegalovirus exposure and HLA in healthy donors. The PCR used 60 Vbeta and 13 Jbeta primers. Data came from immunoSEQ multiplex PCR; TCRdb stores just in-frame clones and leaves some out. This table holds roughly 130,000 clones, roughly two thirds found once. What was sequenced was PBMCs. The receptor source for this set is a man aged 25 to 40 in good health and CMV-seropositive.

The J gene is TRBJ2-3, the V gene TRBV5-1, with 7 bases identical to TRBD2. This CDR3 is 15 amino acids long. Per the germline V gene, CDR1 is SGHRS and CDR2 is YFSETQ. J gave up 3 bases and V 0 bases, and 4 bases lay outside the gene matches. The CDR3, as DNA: TGCGCCAGCAGCTTGGCCGGGAGGTCGACAGATACGCAGTATTTT. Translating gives CASSLAGRSTDTQYF.

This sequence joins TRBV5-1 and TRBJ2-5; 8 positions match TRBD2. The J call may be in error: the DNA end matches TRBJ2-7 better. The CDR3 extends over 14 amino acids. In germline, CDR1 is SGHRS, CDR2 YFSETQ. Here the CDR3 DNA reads TGCGCCAGCAGACTCAGCGGGAGTACCCTCGAGCAGTACTTC. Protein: CASRLSGSTLEQYF.

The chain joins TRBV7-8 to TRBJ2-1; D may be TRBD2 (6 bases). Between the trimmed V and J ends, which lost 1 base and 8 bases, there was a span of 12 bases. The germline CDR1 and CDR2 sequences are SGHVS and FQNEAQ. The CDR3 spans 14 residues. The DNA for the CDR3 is TGTGCCAGCAGCTTAGGACTAGGGGTGGATGAGCAGTTCTTC. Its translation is CASSLGLGVDEQFF.

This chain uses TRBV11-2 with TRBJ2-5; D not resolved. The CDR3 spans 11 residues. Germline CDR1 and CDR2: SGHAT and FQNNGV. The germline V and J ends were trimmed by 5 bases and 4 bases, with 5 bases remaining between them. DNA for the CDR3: TGTGCCAGCAGCCTTCTAGAGACCCAGTACTTC. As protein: CASSLLETQYF. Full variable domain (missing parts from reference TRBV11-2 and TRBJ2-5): EAGVAQSPRYKIIEKRQSVAFWCNPISGHATLYWYQQILGQGPKLLIQFQNNGVVDDSQLPKDRFSAERLKGVDSTLKIQPAKLEDSAVYLCASSLLETQYFGPGTRLLVL.

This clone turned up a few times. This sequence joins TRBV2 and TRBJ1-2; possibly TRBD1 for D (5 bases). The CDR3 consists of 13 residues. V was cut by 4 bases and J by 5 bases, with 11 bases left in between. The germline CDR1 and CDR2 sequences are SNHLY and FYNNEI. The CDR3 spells CASSGGTMYGYTF. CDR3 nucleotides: TGTGCCAGCAGTGGGGGCACCATGTATGGCTACACCTTC. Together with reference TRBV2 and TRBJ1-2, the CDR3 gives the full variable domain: EPEVTQTPSHQVTQMGQEVILRCVPISNHLYFYWYRQILGQKVEFLVSFYNNEISEKSEIFDDQFSVERPDGSNFTLKIRSTKLEDSAMYFCASSGGTMYGYTFGSGTRLTVV.

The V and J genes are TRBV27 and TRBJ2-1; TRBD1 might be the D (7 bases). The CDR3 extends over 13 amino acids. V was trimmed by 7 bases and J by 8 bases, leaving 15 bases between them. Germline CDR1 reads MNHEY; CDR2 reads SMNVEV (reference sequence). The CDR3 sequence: CASIASRGDEQFF. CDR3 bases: TGTGCCAGCATTGCATCCAGGGGGGATGAGCAGTTCTTC.

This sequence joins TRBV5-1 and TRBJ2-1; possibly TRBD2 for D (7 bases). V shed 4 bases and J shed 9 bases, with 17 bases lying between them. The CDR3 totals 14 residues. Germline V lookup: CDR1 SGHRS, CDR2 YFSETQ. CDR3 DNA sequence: TGCGCCAGCAGCGGGGGGGGGCCGTACGGTGAGCAGTTCTTC. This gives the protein CASSGGGPYGEQFF.

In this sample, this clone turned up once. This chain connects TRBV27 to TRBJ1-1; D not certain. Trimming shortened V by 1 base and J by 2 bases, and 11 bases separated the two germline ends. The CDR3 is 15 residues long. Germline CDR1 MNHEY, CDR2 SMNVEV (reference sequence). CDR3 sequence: CASSLFSNSNTEAFF. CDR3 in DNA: TGTGCCAGCAGTTTATTTAGTAACAGCAACACTGAAGCTTTCTTT.

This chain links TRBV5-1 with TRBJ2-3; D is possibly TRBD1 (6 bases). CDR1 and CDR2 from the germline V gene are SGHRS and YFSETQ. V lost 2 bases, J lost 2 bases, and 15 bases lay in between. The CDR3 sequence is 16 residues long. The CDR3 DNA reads TGCGCCAGCAGCTTTTCAGGGGTTGCGACCACAGATACGCAGTATTTT. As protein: CASSFSGVATTDTQYF.

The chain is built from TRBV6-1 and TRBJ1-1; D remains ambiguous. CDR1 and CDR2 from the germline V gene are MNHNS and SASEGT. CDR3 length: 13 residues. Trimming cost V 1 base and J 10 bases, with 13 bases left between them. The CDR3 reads CASSEEAPLGAFF. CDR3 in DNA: TGTGCCAGCAGTGAAGAAGCTCCCCTCGGAGCTTTCTTT.

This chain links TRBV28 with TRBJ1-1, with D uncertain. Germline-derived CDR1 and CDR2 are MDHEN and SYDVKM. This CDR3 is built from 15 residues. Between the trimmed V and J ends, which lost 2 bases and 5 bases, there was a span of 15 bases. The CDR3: CASSLRAGWRTEAFF. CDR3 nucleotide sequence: TGTGCCAGCAGTTTACGCGCGGGCTGGAGGACTGAAGCTTTCTTT.